These 22 T cell receptor beta chains came from one sample sequenced in a study of T cell repertoires in cytomegalovirus infection. MiXCR, run by TCRdb on the reads, gives a single entry per CDR3 protein. In the table there are about 680,000 distinct CDR3 sequences, approximately 25% of which are singletons. Sequenced sample: CD8+ T cells from PBMCs. These receptor sequences come from a human donor in good health (CMV status not recorded). Some clones in this sample may be carry-over from other donors' samples.

This clonotype appeared a few times. The chain employs TRBV7-9 and TRBJ1-6; 8 positions agree with TRBD1. V dropped 3 bases and J dropped 9; count of bases not matched to a gene: 4. Germline values: CDR1 SEHNR, CDR2 FQNEAQ (reference sequence). The CDR3 sequence is 14 residues long. CDR3 sequence: CASSFQGAGSPLHF. For the CDR3, the DNA is TGTGCCAGCAGCTTCCAGGGGGCTGGTTCACCCCTCCACTTT.

The table lists this clonotype with many counts. The rearrangement links TRBV12-3 or TRBV12-4 to TRBJ2-2; D may match TRBD1 or TRBD2 (5 bases each). V gave up 4 bases and J gave up 1 base, with 7 bases separating them. This CDR3 region has 14 residues. The CDR3 loop reads CASSWDGNTGELFF. The CDR3 region has the DNA TGTGCCAGCAGTTGGGACGGGAACACCGGGGAGCTGTTTTTT.

This clonotype was seen more than once but under ten times. This chain uses TRBV11-2 with TRBJ2-7, with 7 bases lining up with TRBD1. The CDR3 covers 13 residues. The trim removed 3 bases at V and 5 bases at J, leaving 4 bases unmatched. CDR1 is SGHAT and CDR2 is FQNNGV in the germline V gene. DNA of the CDR3: TGTGCCAGCAGCTTCCGGACAGGCGACGAGCAGTACGTC. The encoded protein is CASSFRTGDEQYV.

The rearrangement links TRBV29-1 to TRBJ2-5; perhaps TRBD1 as D (5 bases). The germline V and J ends were trimmed by 0 bases and 3 bases, with 14 bases remaining between them. This CDR3 region has 15 residues. Per the germline V gene, CDR1 is SQVTM and CDR2 is ANQGSEA. As DNA, the CDR3 is TGCAGCGTTGAAGACAGGGTCGGCCCGAAAGAGACCCAGTACTTC. Its translation is CSVEDRVGPKETQYF.

Comments on this clonotype: A much larger clone differs by one base, so this may be a read error. The rearrangement uses TRBV11-2 and TRBJ1-1; D perhaps matches TRBD1 (6 bases). The CDR3 contains 16 residues. V lost 3 bases and J 0 bases, leaving 14 bases between the germline ends. CDR1 is SGHAT and CDR2 is FQNNGV in the germline V gene. CDR3: CASSFGQIKMNTEAFF. The DNA for the CDR3 is TGTGCCAGCAGCTTCGGACAGATCAAGATGAACACTGAAGCTTTCTTT.

This clonotype was recorded a few times. V gene TRBV24-1 combines with J gene TRBJ1-1; no definite D call. The germline gives CDR1 KGHDR, CDR2 SFDVKD. The CDR3 is 13 residues long. The V gene lost 10 bases and the J gene lost 4 bases, with 15 bases spanning the gap. The CDR3 sequence is CATQRPGSTEAFF. In DNA, the CDR3 is TGTGCCACTCAGCGTCCGGGAAGCACTGAAGCTTTCTTT.

This clonotype has at least ten counts. In nucleotides, the CDR3 is TGTGCCAGCAGCTTAGCGAGGAGCAATGAGCAGTTCTTC. Translated, it gives CASSLARSNEQFF. This chain joins TRBV7-2 and TRBJ2-1; no definite D call. Between the trimmed V and J ends, which lost 0 bases and 6 bases, there was a span of 6 bases. Germline-derived CDR1 and CDR2 are SGHTA and FQGNSA. The CDR3 consists of 13 residues.

This clonotype was seen many times. As DNA, the CDR3 is TGTGCCAGCACTAGCGGGGGGTTTATAGATACGCAGTATTTT. This translates into CASTSGGFIDTQYF. The chain couples TRBV7-2 to TRBJ2-3, with 11 bases matching TRBD2. This CDR3 region has 14 residues. Germline V CDR1 and CDR2: SGHTA, FQGNSA. J gave up 5 bases and V 7 bases, and 5 bases lay outside the gene matches.

With regard to this clonotype: A junction end diverges from the germline sequence, so it may reflect a read error. CDR3 region: CVSSTSRQGWDTGELFF. The CDR3 DNA follows: TGTGTCAGCAGCACCTCACGACAGGGTTGGGACACCGGGGAGCTGTTTTTT. The gene calls are TRBV5-5 and TRBJ2-2; TRBD1 agrees at 7 bases. Germline lookup yields CDR1 SGHKS and CDR2 YYEKEE (reference sequence). This CDR3 spans 17 amino acids. Supplemented by reference TRBV5-5 and TRBJ2-2, the full variable domain reads DAGVTQSPTHLIKTRGQQVTLRCSPISGHKSVSWYQQVLGQGPQFIFQYYEKEERGRGNFPDRFSARQFPNYSSELNVNALLLGDSALYLCVSSTSRQGWDTGELFFGEGSRLTVL.

The gene calls are TRBV13 and TRBJ2-1; 7 bases map to TRBD1. The CDR3 has 15 residues. Trimming removed 5 bases from V and 8 bases from J; junction bases left unmatched: 12. Germline V gene lookup returns CDR1 PRHDT and CDR2 FYEKMQ (reference sequence). CDR3 amino acids: CASSLPSTGRHEQFF. In DNA, the CDR3 is TGTGCCAGCAGCCTCCCCTCGACAGGGCGCCATGAGCAGTTCTTC.

This clonotype was detected only a few times. The V and J genes are TRBV10-3 and TRBJ1-6; D might be TRBD1 (6 bases). This CDR3 comprises 16 residues. Germline lookup yields CDR1 ENHRY and CDR2 SYGVKD. V was shortened by 3 bases and J by 7 bases, with 16 bases between the two germline ends. The CDR3 is CAISDSGQNKNSPLHF. DNA for the CDR3: TGTGCCATCAGTGACTCCGGACAGAACAAGAATTCACCCCTCCACTTT.

This clonotype has a handful of counts. The J gene is TRBJ1-4, the V gene TRBV12-5; tentative D call: TRBD1 (5 bases). The germline CDR1 and CDR2 sequences are LGHNT and FRNRAP. Trimming stripped 5 bases from V and 6 bases from J, with 16 bases between. This CDR3 has 15 residues. The CDR3 coding sequence is TGTGCTAGTGGTCCGGCCCCCCTAGGGGATGAAAAACTGTTTTTT. Encoded protein: CASGPAPLGDEKLFF.

This clonotype was detected many times. The genes are TRBV7-8 and TRBJ2-7; 13 nucleotides agree with TRBD2. Looked up from germline, CDR1 is SGHVS and CDR2 is FQNEAQ. The CDR3 contains 15 residues. The J segment lost 3 bases and the V segment lost 5 bases, leaving 4 bases of the junction unmatched. The CDR3 region is CASSIGTSGNYEQYV. The CDR3 bases are TGTGCCAGCAGCATAGGGACTAGCGGGAACTACGAGCAGTACGTC.

The chain combines TRBV28 with TRBJ1-4; 9 bases match TRBD1. Germline V gene lookup returns CDR1 MDHEN and CDR2 SYDVKM. V trimming: 3 bases; J trimming: 7 bases; junction bases outside the gene matches: 9. The CDR3 totals 16 residues. CDR3 protein: CASSFPTTGGFEKLFF. CDR3 coding DNA: TGTGCCAGCAGTTTCCCCACGACAGGGGGTTTTGAAAAACTGTTTTTT.

The chain uses TRBV7-6 and TRBJ1-2; D uncertain. This CDR3 is built from 14 residues. Trimming stripped 6 bases from V and 0 bases from J, with 11 bases between. Germline V CDR1 and CDR2: SGHVS, FNYEAQ. Here the CDR3 DNA reads TGTGCCAGCAGTATATTCCCCCCTAACTATGGCTACACCTTC. It is translated as CASSIFPPNYGYTF.

The chain combines TRBV7-9 with TRBJ2-2; D unresolved. Trimming took off 4 bases at V and 0 bases at J, with 9 bases between the two ends. The CDR3 length is 15 residues. CDR1 and CDR2 (germline): SEHNR, FQNEAQ (reference sequence). The CDR3 DNA reads as TGTGCCAGCAGCTCCCCCCCCGCGAACACCGGGGAGCTGTTTTTT. Translation gives CASSSPPANTGELFF.

V gene TRBV6-4 combines with J gene TRBJ2-1; TRBD1 or TRBD2 may be the D gene (6 bases each). CDR1 MRHNA and CDR2 SNTAGT come from the germline V gene. V was shortened by 8 bases and J by 5 bases, with 13 bases between the two germline ends. CDR3 size: 13 residues. The CDR3 is CASGPGEDNEQFF. The DNA for the CDR3 is TGTGCCAGCGGGCCAGGGGAGGACAATGAGCAGTTCTTC.

The chain carries TRBV2 and TRBJ1-1; 9 bases align to TRBD1. The ends lost 6 bases at V and 0 bases at J; junction bases unmatched: 14. CDR1 is SNHLY, CDR2 FYNNEI, per germline. The CDR3 is 18 amino acids. In DNA, the CDR3 is TGTGCCAGCAGCCCACTAGGAGGGACAGGGATCATGAACACTGAAGCTTTCTTT. It translates to CASSPLGGTGIMNTEAFF.

This chain joins TRBV15 and TRBJ2-7, with 8 bases lining up with TRBD2. Trimming removed 3 bases from V and 4 bases from J; junction bases left unmatched: 8. The CDR3 totals 15 residues. Germline lookup yields CDR1 LNHNV and CDR2 YYDKDF (reference sequence). The CDR3 coding sequence is TGTGCCACCAGCAGCTTAGCGGGGAGCTTATACGAGCAGTACTTC. Protein product: CATSSLAGSLYEQYF.

This clonotype was seen at least ten times. The chain joins TRBV10-3 to TRBJ1-3; D is unclear. The germline CDR1 and CDR2 sequences are ENHRY and SYGVKD. The CDR3 runs to 13 residues. Trimming left V 10 bases short and J 4 bases short, with 14 bases between. This CDR3 is CASRSPYGNTIYF. CDR3 nucleotides: TGTGCCAGTCGTTCACCCTACGGAAACACCATATATTTT.

This clonotype was detected a few times. This chain links TRBV6-2 or TRBV6-3 with TRBJ2-7, with D perhaps matching TRBD1 (6 bases). This CDR3 region has 14 residues. Deletions cut 0 bases from V and 4 bases from J, with 10 bases between. Per the germline V gene, CDR1 is MNHEY and CDR2 is SVGEGT. Here the CDR3 reads CASSYSGHGYEQYF. In DNA form, the CDR3 reads TGTGCCAGCAGTTACTCGGGACACGGTTACGAGCAGTACTTC.

The rearrangement uses TRBV16 and TRBJ1-1; tentative D call: TRBD1 (5 bases). Germline CDR1 KGHSY, CDR2 FQNENV. The V end lost 0 bases, the J end lost 2 bases, and 7 bases lay between the germline ends. The CDR3 is made up of 14 amino acids. DNA for the CDR3: TGTGCCAGCAGCCAATCTGGGGGAAACACTGAAGCTTTCTTT. It specifies CASSQSGGNTEAFF.